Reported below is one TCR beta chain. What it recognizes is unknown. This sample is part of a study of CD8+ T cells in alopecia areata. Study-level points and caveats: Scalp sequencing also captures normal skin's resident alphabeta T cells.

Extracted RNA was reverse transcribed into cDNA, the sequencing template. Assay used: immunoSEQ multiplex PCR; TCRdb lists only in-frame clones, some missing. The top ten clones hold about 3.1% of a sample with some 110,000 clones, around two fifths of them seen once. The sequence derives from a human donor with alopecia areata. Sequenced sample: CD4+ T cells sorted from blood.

This CDR3 reads CSAFEGWGEKLFF. The CDR3, as DNA: TGCAGCGCTTTCGAGGGCTGGGGTGAAAAACTGTTTTTT. This chain connects TRBV29-1 to TRBJ1-4; D gene unclear. Trimming removed 7 bases from V and 7 bases from J, with 16 bases in between. This CDR3 has 13 amino acids. Germline CDR1 reads SQVTM; CDR2 reads ANQGSEA.